The 10 T cell receptor beta chains reported below all come from one sample, sequenced in a study of PD-1 blockade in classical Hodgkin lymphoma. Every patient had relapsed following autologous stem cell transplantation, and cohorts differed in brentuximab vedotin exposure. The repertoire was sequenced with immunoSEQ multiplex PCR; TCRdb's copy has only in-frame clones and lacks some. There are about 58,000 clones in the sample; around 90% occur only once, and 8% to 13% lies in the top ten. The source material was peripheral blood mononuclear cells (PBMCs), sampled before the second cycle of nivolumab. These receptors originate from a human donor with classical Hodgkin lymphoma.

V is TRBV7-2 and J is TRBJ2-3, with unresolved D. V dropped 1 base and J dropped 2 bases, with 7 bases sitting between them. Germline V gene data show CDR1 as SGHTA and CDR2 as FQGNSA. The CDR3 is 14 residues long. CDR3 sequence: CASSLGTTTDTQYF. The CDR3 coding sequence is TGTGCCAGCAGCTTAGGGACCACCACAGATACGCAGTATTTT.

V is TRBV4-1 and J is TRBJ1-4; possibly TRBD1 for D (6 bases). CDR3 length equals 17 residues. V dropped 0 bases and J dropped 10 bases, with 21 bases sitting between them. The germline CDR1 and CDR2 sequences are MGHRA and YSYEKL. The CDR3 reads CASSQDGAVTGRGKLFF. As DNA, the CDR3 is TGCGCCAGCAGCCAAGATGGAGCCGTTACAGGGAGAGGAAAACTGTTTTTT.

This chain uses TRBV10-3 with TRBJ2-7; 7 bases are a match to TRBD2. The ends lost 7 bases at V and 6 bases at J; junction bases unmatched: 15. Germline CDR1 reads ENHRY; CDR2 reads SYGVKD. The length of the CDR3 is 15 residues. The CDR3 here is CAITDGRDSATEQYF. The CDR3 DNA sequence: TGTGCCATCACAGATGGGAGGGACTCCGCTACCGAGCAGTACTTC.

The gene calls are TRBV28 and TRBJ2-6; the D is unclear. CDR3 length: 16 amino acids. CDR1 and CDR2 (germline): MDHEN, SYDVKM. The V end lost 4 bases, the J end lost 4 bases, and 14 bases lay between the germline ends. This CDR3 is CASSSSKGSGANVLTF. CDR3 sequence (DNA): TGTGCCAGCAGTTCCTCGAAGGGATCGGGGGCCAACGTCCTGACTTTC.

V usage is TRBV6-1 and J usage is TRBJ1-5; D not certain. The CDR3 spans 13 residues. The V end lost 2 bases, the J end lost 0 bases, and 2 bases lay between the germline ends. Germline V gene lookup returns CDR1 MNHNS and CDR2 SASEGT. The CDR3 bases are TGTGCCAGCAGTGAATTTAGCAATCAGCCCCAGCATTTT. Encoded protein: CASSEFSNQPQHF.

The chain is built from TRBV5-4 and TRBJ2-6, with D perhaps matching TRBD1 or TRBD2 (5 bases each). Deletions cut 3 bases from V and 0 bases from J, with 13 bases between. This CDR3 has 17 amino acids. In germline, CDR1 is SGHNT, CDR2 YYREEE (reference sequence). The CDR3 coding sequence is TGTGCCAGCAGCTCGGGACCGATTAGCTCTGGGGCCAACGTCCTGACTTTC. It yields the protein CASSSGPISSGANVLTF.

The V call is TRBV7-9, the J call TRBJ1-2; no firm D call. Germline loops: CDR1 SEHNR, CDR2 FQNEAQ (reference sequence). There are 15 residues in the CDR3. Trimming pared 5 bases from V and 4 bases from J, leaving 17 bases between. CDR3 DNA: TGTGCCAGCAGCCATACAGCGGAACCTTCCTATGGCTACACCTTC. Its protein product is CASSHTAEPSYGYTF.

The chain carries TRBV29-1 and TRBJ2-5; no clear D gene. Between the trimmed V and J ends, which lost 4 bases and 0 bases, there was a span of 3 bases. The CDR3 is made up of 11 amino acids. Germline lookup yields CDR1 SQVTM and CDR2 ANQGSEA. The CDR3 coding sequence is TGCAGCGTTGTTTACCAAGAGACCCAGTACTTC. Its protein is CSVVYQETQYF. The full variable domain, its missing parts supplied by reference TRBV29-1 and TRBJ2-5, is SAVISQKPSRDICQRGTSLTIQCQVDSQVTMMFWYRQQPGQSLTLIATANQGSEATYESGFVIDKFPISRPNLTFSTLTVSNMSPEDSSIYLCSVVYQETQYFGPGTRLLVL.

This clone was detected once. V usage is TRBV28 and J usage is TRBJ2-1; weak D call: TRBD2 (6 bases). The CDR3 sequence is 16 residues long. The V and J ends lost 4 bases and 6 bases respectively, with 19 bases between them. CDR1 is MDHEN and CDR2 is SYDVKM in the germline V gene. The CDR3 loop reads CASSSNGKGTANEQFF. As DNA, the CDR3 is TGTGCCAGCAGTTCGAATGGTAAAGGGACTGCCAATGAGCAGTTCTTC.

The chain recombines TRBV6-6 with TRBJ2-7, with TRBD2 as a possible D gene (5 bases). CDR1 is MNHNY and CDR2 is SVGAGI in the germline V gene (reference sequence). The V and J ends lost 2 bases and 4 bases respectively, with 12 bases between them. This CDR3 region has 14 residues. The CDR3 spells CASSYALTRYEQYF. Written as DNA, the CDR3 is TGTGCCAGCAGTTACGCTCTTACTAGATACGAGCAGTACTTC.